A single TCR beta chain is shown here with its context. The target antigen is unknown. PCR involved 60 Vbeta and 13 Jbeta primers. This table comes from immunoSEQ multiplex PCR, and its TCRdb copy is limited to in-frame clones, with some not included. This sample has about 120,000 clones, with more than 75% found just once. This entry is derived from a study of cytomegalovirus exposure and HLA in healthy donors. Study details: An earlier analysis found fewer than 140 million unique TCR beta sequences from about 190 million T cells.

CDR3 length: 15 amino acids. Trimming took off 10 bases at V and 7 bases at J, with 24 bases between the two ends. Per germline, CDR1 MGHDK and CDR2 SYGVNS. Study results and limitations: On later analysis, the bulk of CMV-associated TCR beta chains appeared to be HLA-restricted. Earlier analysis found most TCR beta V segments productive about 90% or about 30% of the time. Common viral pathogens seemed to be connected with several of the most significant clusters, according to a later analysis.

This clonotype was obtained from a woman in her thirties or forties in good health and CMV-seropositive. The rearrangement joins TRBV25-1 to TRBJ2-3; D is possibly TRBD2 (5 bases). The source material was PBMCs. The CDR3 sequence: CATGPEGRLRYTQYF. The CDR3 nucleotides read TGTGCCACCGGACCTGAGGGCCGACTTCGGTATACGCAGTATTTT.